What follows is one T cell receptor beta chain and its context. Some clones are missing from TCRdb's copy, which holds only in-frame ones; the method was immunoSEQ multiplex PCR. The sample has approximately 200,000 clones, 86% seen once. This entry belongs to a study of blood T cell repertoires in COVID-19. Per the germline V gene, CDR1 is LNHDA and CDR2 is SQIVND (reference sequence). The CDR3 spans 15 residues. V trimming: 6 bases; J trimming: 5 bases; junction bases outside the gene matches: 12. Input material: PBMCs or T cells enriched from blood (not recorded which). The genes are TRBV19 and TRBJ1-2; 7 positions agree with TRBD1. The TCR sequence derives from a woman aged 30 to 39 who had recovered from COVID-19. The CDR3 bases are TGTGCCAGTAGGGCCTTTGAAGGGGGCGCATATGGCTACACCTTC. It yields the protein CASRAFEGGAYGYTF.